This TCR beta chain emerged from a study of regulatory dendritic cells for organ transplantation. With V trimmed by 2 bases and J by 4 bases, 2 bases remained unmatched. This CDR3 spans 14 amino acids. Germline V gives CDR1 KGHSH, CDR2 LQKENI. TCRdb keeps only in-frame clones here, not all; method: immunoSEQ multiplex PCR. This table holds 30,000 to 35,000 clones, 85% to 90% found once. The receptor was derived from a human donor in good health. The sequencing sample was made of naive CD4+ T cells from blood. Subset noted: CD45RA+ naive T cells. V gene TRBV18 combines with J gene TRBJ1-3; TRBD1 aligns across 7 bases. The CDR3 region has the DNA TGTGCCAGCTCACCAGACAGGGTGGGAAACACCATATATTTT. As protein: CASSPDRVGNTIYF.